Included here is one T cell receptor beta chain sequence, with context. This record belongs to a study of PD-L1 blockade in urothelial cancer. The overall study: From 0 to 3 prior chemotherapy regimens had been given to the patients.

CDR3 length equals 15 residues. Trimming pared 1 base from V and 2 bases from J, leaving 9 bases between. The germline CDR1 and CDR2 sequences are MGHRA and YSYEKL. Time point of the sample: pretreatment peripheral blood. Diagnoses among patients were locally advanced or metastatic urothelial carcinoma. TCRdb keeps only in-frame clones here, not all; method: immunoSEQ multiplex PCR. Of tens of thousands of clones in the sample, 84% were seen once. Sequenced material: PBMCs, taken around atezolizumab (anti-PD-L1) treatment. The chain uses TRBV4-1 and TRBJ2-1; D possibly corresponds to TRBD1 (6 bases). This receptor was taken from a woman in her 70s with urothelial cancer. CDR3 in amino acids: CASSQVRGPYNEQFF. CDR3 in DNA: TGCGCCAGCAGCCAAGTCAGGGGCCCCTACAATGAGCAGTTCTTC.